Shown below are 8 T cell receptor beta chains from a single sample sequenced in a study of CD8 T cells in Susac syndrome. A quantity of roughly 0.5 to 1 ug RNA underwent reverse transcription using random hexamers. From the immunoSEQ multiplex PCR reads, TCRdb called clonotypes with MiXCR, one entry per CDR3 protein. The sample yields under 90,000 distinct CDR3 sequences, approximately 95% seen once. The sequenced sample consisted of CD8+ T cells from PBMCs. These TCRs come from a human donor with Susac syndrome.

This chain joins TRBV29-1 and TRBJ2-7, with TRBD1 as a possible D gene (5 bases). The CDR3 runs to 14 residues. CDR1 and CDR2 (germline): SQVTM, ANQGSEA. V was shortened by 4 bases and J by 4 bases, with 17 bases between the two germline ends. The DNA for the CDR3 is TGCAGCGTTGGCTTCCCAGACAGACCTTACGAGCAGTACTTC. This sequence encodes CSVGFPDRPYEQYF.

CDR3 DNA sequence: TGTGCCAGCAGCAGGCTGCCAGGCACAGTTGATTACGAGCAGTACTTC. Translation gives CASSRLPGTVDYEQYF. V is TRBV7-6 and J is TRBJ2-7; D is undetermined. The V end lost 5 bases, the J end lost 4 bases, and 21 bases lay between the germline ends. The CDR3 length is 16 residues. The germline gives CDR1 SGHVS, CDR2 FNYEAQ.

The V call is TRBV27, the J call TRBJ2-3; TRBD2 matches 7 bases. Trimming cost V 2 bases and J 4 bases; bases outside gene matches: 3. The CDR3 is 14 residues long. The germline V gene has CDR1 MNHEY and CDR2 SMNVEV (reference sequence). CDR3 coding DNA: TGTGCCAGCAGTTTAACGGGAGGCGCAGATACGCAGTATTTT. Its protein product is CASSLTGGADTQYF.

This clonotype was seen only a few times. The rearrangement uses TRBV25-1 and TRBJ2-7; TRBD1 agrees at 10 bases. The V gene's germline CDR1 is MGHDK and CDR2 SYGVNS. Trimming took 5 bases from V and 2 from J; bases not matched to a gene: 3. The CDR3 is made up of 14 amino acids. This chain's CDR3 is CASSIGTGAYEQYF. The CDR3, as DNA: TGTGCCAGCAGTATAGGGACAGGGGCCTACGAGCAGTACTTC.

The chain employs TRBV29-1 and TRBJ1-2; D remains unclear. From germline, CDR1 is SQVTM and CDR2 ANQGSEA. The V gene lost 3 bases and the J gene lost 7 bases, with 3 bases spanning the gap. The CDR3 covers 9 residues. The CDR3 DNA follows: TGCAGCGTTGAGGTTGGCTACACCTTC. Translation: CSVEVGYTF. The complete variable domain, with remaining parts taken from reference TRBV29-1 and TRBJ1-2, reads SAVISQKPSRDICQRGTSLTIQCQVDSQVTMMFWYRQQPGQSLTLIATANQGSEATYESGFVIDKFPISRPNLTFSTLTVSNMSPEDSSIYLCSVEVGYTFGSGTRLTVV.

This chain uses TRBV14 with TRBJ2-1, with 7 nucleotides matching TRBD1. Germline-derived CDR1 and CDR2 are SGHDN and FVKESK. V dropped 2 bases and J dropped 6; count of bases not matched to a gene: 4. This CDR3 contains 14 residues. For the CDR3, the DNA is TGTGCCAGCAGCCAACAGACAGGGATCAATGAGCAGTTCTTC. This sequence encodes CASSQQTGINEQFF.

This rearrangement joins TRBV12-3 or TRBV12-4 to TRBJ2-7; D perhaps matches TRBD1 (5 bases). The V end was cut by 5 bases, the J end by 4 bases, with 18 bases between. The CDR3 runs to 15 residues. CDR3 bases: TGTGCCAGCAGTCGTTTGGGGCGCGGTGGATACGAGCAGTACTTC. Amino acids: CASSRLGRGGYEQYF.

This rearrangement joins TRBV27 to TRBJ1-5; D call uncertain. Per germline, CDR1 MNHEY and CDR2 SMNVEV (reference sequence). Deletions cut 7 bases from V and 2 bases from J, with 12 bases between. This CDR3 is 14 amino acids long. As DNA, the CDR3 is TGTGCCAGCACCGACTTGATGGGCAATCAGCCCCAGCATTTT. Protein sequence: CASTDLMGNQPQHF.